This T cell receptor beta chain was recorded in a study of blood T cell repertoires in COVID-19. Assay: immunoSEQ multiplex PCR; the TCRdb copy retains only in-frame clones and omits some. The table shows fewer than 250,000 clones, with 83% occurring only once. V was pared by 4 bases and J by 2 bases, with 7 bases of the junction left unmatched. CDR1 and CDR2 (germline): SEHNR, FQNEAQ (reference sequence). The CDR3 loop spans 16 amino acids. This clone appeared once. The source is a woman between 35 and 50 years old with active or convalescent COVID-19. Specimen: peripheral blood. The chain uses TRBV7-9 and TRBJ2-1; 8 positions match TRBD1. This CDR3 is CASSSPGTGPYNEQFF. Here the CDR3 DNA reads TGTGCCAGCAGCTCACCCGGGACAGGACCCTACAATGAGCAGTTCTTC.